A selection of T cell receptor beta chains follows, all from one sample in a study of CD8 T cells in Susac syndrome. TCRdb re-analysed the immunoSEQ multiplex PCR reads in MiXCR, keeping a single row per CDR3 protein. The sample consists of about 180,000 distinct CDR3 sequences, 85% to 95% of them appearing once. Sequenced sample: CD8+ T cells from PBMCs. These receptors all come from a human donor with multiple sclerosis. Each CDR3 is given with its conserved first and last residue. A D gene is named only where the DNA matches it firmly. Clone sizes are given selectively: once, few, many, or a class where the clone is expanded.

TGCAGCGTTGGGGGGACTAGCGGGTACAATGAGCAGTTCTTC | CSVGGTSGYNEQFF | TRBJ2-1 | TRBV29-1 | . | TRBD2 | 14
TGTGCCAGCAGTAGGATCGCCGCTGAAGGCGGGGAGCTGTTTTTT | CASSRIAAEGGELFF | TRBJ2-2 | TRBV9 | . | . | 15
TGTGCCAGCAGCCGGGACATGACCTACGAGCAGTACTTC | CASSRDMTYEQYF | TRBJ2-7 | TRBV11-2 | . | . | 13
TGTGCCAGCAGCCAAGATTTTGGAGAACTCCTCTATGGCTACACCTTC | CASSQDFGELLYGYTF | TRBJ1-2 | TRBV3-1 | . | . | 16
TGTGCCAGCAGTTACGGGGACAGGGGGCTCTCCTACGAGCAGTACTTC | CASSYGDRGLSYEQYF | TRBJ2-7 | TRBV6-5 | . | TRBD1 | 16
TGTGCCAGCAGTGCCGGATTAGGGGAGACCCAGTACTTC | CASSAGLGETQYF | TRBJ2-5 | TRBV2 | . | . | 13
TGTGCCAGCAGCTACCCGAAGCTAGCGGGGCGCTCTGGGGCCAACGTCCTGACTTTC | CASSYPKLAGRSGANVLTF | TRBJ2-6 | TRBV7-9 | . | TRBD2 | 19
TGTGCCAGCAGCCACCTGACAGGGGCCTTGCACGAGCAGTACTTC | CASSHLTGALHEQYF | TRBJ2-7 | TRBV14 | . | TRBD1 | 15
TGTGCCAGCAGCTTTGCCGCCAGGGGTTACGAGCAGTACTTC | CASSFAARGYEQYF | TRBJ2-7 | TRBV11-2 | . | . | 14
TGTGCCTGGAGAGCCCCTAGCGGACCCTACAATGAGCAGTTCTTC | CAWRAPSGPYNEQFF | TRBJ2-1 | TRBV30 | . | TRBD2 | 15
TGCGCCAGCAGCTTGGTTGGGGGAGCCAGGTACAATGAGCAGTTCTTC | CASSLVGGARYNEQFF | TRBJ2-1 | TRBV5-1 | once | . | 16
TGCAGCGTTTACTCCCCCTACGAGCAGTACTTC | CSVYSPYEQYF | TRBJ2-7 | TRBV29-1 | . | . | 11
TGTGCCAGCAGCACCCTAGGGGGAGACACTGAAGCTTTCTTT | CASSTLGGDTEAFF | TRBJ1-1 | TRBV11-2 | . | . | 14
TGTGCCAGCAGCTTATCGGGGAGGGCTGAAGCTTTCTTT | CASSLSGRAEAFF | TRBJ1-1 | TRBV7-9 | . | . | 13
TGTGCCAGCTGTGTGGCAGGGGCCCACTACGAGCAGTACTTC | CASCVAGAHYEQYF | TRBJ2-7 | TRBV12-3/TRBV12-4 | . | . | 14
TGCAGCGCCGATGCCACACTGTCTTATGAGCAGTTCTTC | CSADATLSYEQFF | TRBJ2-1 | TRBV29-1 | . | . | 13
TGCAGTGCTAGAGATGGGAGATTTCGACTCCAGGGGGTGGACGAGCAGTACTTC | CSARDGRFRLQGVDEQYF | TRBJ2-7 | TRBV20-1 | . | TRBD1 | 18
TGTGCCACCAGCAGAGGCCAGGGTGGCGAGCAGTACTTC | CATSRGQGGEQYF | TRBJ2-7 | TRBV15 | . | . | 13
TGTGCCAGCAGCTTGGGGACAGGGGGCATTGAAGCTTTCTTT | CASSLGTGGIEAFF | TRBJ1-1 | TRBV5-6 | . | TRBD1 | 14
TGTGCCTGGTGTGTAGGGGTTGACACTGAAGCTTTCTTT | CAWCVGVDTEAFF | TRBJ1-1 | TRBV30 | . | . | 13
TGTGCCAGCAGCTTGAGGGATACGCAGTATTTT | CASSLRDTQYF | TRBJ2-3 | TRBV5-6 | . | . | 11
TGTGCCAGCAGCGGCACTAGCGGGAGCCGGGGTAACATTCAGTACTTC | CASSGTSGSRGNIQYF | TRBJ2-4 | TRBV5-6 | . | TRBD2 | 16
TGTGCCAGCAGTTACTCCCCGGCTAGCGGATACAATGAGCAGTTCTTC | CASSYSPASGYNEQFF | TRBJ2-1 | TRBV6-6 | . | TRBD2 | 16
TGCAGTGCTAGAGAACAAGGGAACTCCTACGAGCAGTACTTC | CSAREQGNSYEQYF | TRBJ2-7 | TRBV20-1 | . | . | 14
TGTGCCAGCAGCTGGAATTGGGAGCGAAAGGTTTTGGAGACCCAGTACTTC | CASSWNWERKVLETQYF | TRBJ2-5 | TRBV7-9 | . | . | 17
TGCGCCAGCACCCTAGGGGGGCGCGCCTACAATGAGCAGTTCTTC | CASTLGGRAYNEQFF | TRBJ2-1 | TRBV5-1 | . | . | 15
TGTGCCAGCAGCCAAGCGCGGGCCGGGGAGCAGTTCTTC | CASSQARAGEQFF | TRBJ2-1 | TRBV14 | . | . | 13
TGTGCCAGCAGCCGGGACACCAGAAACACCATATATTTT | CASSRDTRNTIYF | TRBJ1-3 | TRBV13 | . | . | 13
TGCAGCGTCGAAACAGGGGGCTCCTACGAGCAGTACTTC | CSVETGGSYEQYF | TRBJ2-7 | TRBV29-1 | . | TRBD1 | 13